The sequence of this TCR beta chain was determined in a study of control samples from healthy donors and cancer patients. Germline-derived CDR1 and CDR2 are LNHDA and SQIVND (reference sequence). Deletions cut 3 bases from V and 2 bases from J, with 16 bases between. CDR3 size: 16 residues. This clone was recorded once. Profiled with immunoSEQ multiplex PCR; TCRdb holds only in-frame clones, not every one. The repertoire holds roughly 150,000 clones, with about 91% as singletons. Input material: blood. The chain is built from TRBV19 and TRBJ2-5; D not certain. The clonotype comes from a man aged 18-30 years in good health. The CDR3 here is CASSMMGRPGQETQYF. The CDR3 region has the DNA TGTGCCAGTAGTATGATGGGCCGGCCGGGTCAAGAGACCCAGTACTTC. Together with reference TRBV19 and TRBJ2-5, the CDR3 gives the full variable domain: DGGITQSPKYLFRKEGQNVTLSCEQNLNHDAMYWYRQDPGQGLRLIYYSQIVNDFQKGDIAEGYSVSREKKESFPLTVTSAQKNPTAFYLCASSMMGRPGQETQYFGPGTRLLVL.